These T cell receptor beta chains were read from a single sample in a study of sequential checkpoint blockade in melanoma. Clones were sequenced by immunoSEQ multiplex PCR, and TCRdb holds only the in-frame ones, with some missing. The sample has roughly 18,000 clones, approximately 27% seen once; the top ten hold 7.2%. The starting material was tumor tissue (inferred from file names), obtained from a patient given nivolumab and ipilimumab in sequence. These receptor sequences come from a human donor with melanoma. CDR3s include the opening cysteine and the closing phenylalanine or tryptophan. A D gene is named only where the DNA matches it firmly. Clone size is stated in some rows and not others, as once, few, many or a class when expanded.

TRBV7-6,NA,many,CASSPWTSGANVLTF
TRBV19,TRBD1,NA,CASSLGGVGDTQYF
TRBV9,TRBD1,medium-sized,CASSLEAGQGFPEAFF
TRBV19,TRBD2,NA,CASSARTSGRYNEQFF
TRBV28,NA,few,CASSLRVASEAFF
TRBV5-1,TRBD2,NA,CASSLTSGRIFYEQYF
TRBV29-1,NA,once,CSVLLGGIPYEQYF
TRBV6-8,TRBD2,NA,CASSKGVLAGVRETQYF
TRBV7-1,TRBD1,many,CASSSIAGTGSSSGYTF
TRBV10-3,NA,NA,CAISEGDGRNYGYTF
TRBV19,NA,NA,CASNGGRIYGYTF
TRBV19,NA,NA,CASSPTIDLRNTGQFGELFF
TRBV7-2,TRBD1,few,CASSLALIRGTGSSTSTDTQYF
TRBV6-8,NA,few,CASSPRVRTEAFF
TRBV28,TRBD1,few,CASSLGTAVRGANVLTF
TRBV6-8,NA,few,CASSGEGVSVGNTIYF